Below, one T cell receptor beta chain is given with its context. The antigen remains unidentified. These data come from a study of beta chain features in type 1 diabetes. Study-level information: Healthy donors resembled patients in age, gender and cell yields.

This CDR3 has 15 residues. V was cut by 4 bases and J by 6 bases, with 16 bases left in between. The germline gives CDR1 LNHDA, CDR2 SQIVND (reference sequence). Study findings and constraints: It was among patients, rather than healthy donors, that naive, central memory and Treg TCRB repertoires appeared more similar. Within each of all four CD4+ subsets, Type 1 diabetes patients had TCRB CDR3s that were moderately but significantly shorter.

Only one heparinised blood draw was taken per donor, and its volume averaged about 116 mL. Every bit of the isolated RNA underwent reverse transcription, so sequencing read expressed TCRB transcripts. Sequenced by immunoSEQ multiplex PCR; TCRdb stores in-frame clones only, minus some. The sample holds 500,000 to 800,000 clones, 9.5% to 15% seen once. Material for sequencing was naive CD4+ T cells from blood. The receptor's source is a man aged 30 to 45 with type 1 diabetes. The chain has TRBV19 and TRBJ1-5; no definite D call. The CDR3 protein is CASSTPAGSPQPQHF. The CDR3 DNA is TGTGCCAGTAGTACTCCGGCCGGGTCCCCTCAGCCCCAGCATTTT.